The 32 T cell receptor beta chains presented below share a single source sample, sequenced in a study of CD8 T cell repertoires and HIV-1 epitope variants. Clones were read by immunoSEQ multiplex PCR, and TCRdb kept only the in-frame ones, dropping some. This sample yields thousands of clones, of which around two thirds are seen a single time; 43% belongs to the top ten. These receptors lack a known antigen. The sequencing sample was made of cultured CD8+ T cells derived from PBMCs. The receptors shown here come from a male donor with HIV.

This clone occurred a few times. The V and J genes are TRBV4-3 and TRBJ2-7; 9 bases are a match to TRBD2. This CDR3 is 14 amino acids long. The J segment lost 5 bases and the V segment lost 3 bases, leaving 5 bases of the junction unmatched. Germline V gives CDR1 LGHNA, CDR2 YSLEER. This CDR3 is CASSQASGDHEQYF. The CDR3 DNA follows: TGCGCCAGCAGCCAGGCTAGCGGGGATCACGAGCAGTACTTC.

The chain employs TRBV6-6 and TRBJ2-1, with D tentatively TRBD1 (5 bases). V lost 6 bases and J lost 4, with 7 bases in between. The CDR3 covers 12 residues. Germline V gene lookup returns CDR1 MNHNY and CDR2 SVGAGI (reference sequence). DNA of the CDR3: TGTGCCAGCAGCGACAGATACAATGAGCAGTTCTTC. Translating gives CASSDRYNEQFF.

Only a few counts were recorded for this clone. J is TRBJ1-1 and V is TRBV4-1; D not certain. CDR3 length: 13 residues. Trimming took 4 bases from V and 0 from J, leaving 6 bases between them. Germline CDR1 is MGHRA and CDR2 is YSYEKL. CDR3 DNA: TGCGCCAGCAGCCCTAGTCTGAACACTGAAGCTTTCTTT. As protein: CASSPSLNTEAFF.

The V and J genes are TRBV15 and TRBJ1-5; D is unclear. This CDR3 has 14 residues. The V gene's germline CDR1 is LNHNV and CDR2 YYDKDF (reference sequence). V was trimmed by 8 bases and J by 7 bases, leaving 18 bases between them. As DNA, the CDR3 is TGTGCCACCTCCCCCCCCGTCCCGGGGCAGCCCCAGCATTTT. Its protein is CATSPPVPGQPQHF.

V usage is TRBV5-6 and J usage is TRBJ1-6; D is undetermined. The CDR3 contains 14 residues. Per germline, CDR1 SGHDT and CDR2 YYEEEE. Trimming stripped 2 bases from V and 8 bases from J, with 11 bases between. The CDR3 DNA reads TGTGCCAGCAGCTTATGGGAGGAGGATTCACCCCTCCACTTT. It specifies CASSLWEEDSPLHF.

V usage is TRBV6-6 and J usage is TRBJ2-5; 7 positions agree with TRBD2. V trimming: 6 bases; J trimming: 5 bases; junction bases outside the gene matches: 15. The CDR3 spans 16 residues. CDR1 and CDR2 (germline): MNHNY, SVGAGI (reference sequence). The CDR3 loop reads CASSRALGEGRETQYF. The DNA for the CDR3 is TGTGCCAGCAGCCGAGCTTTGGGGGAGGGCCGTGAGACCCAGTACTTC.

This sequence joins TRBV29-1 and TRBJ2-3, with D perhaps matching TRBD2 (5 bases). The CDR3 covers 14 residues. In germline, CDR1 is SQVTM, CDR2 ANQGSEA. V lost 2 bases to trimming and J lost 4 bases, with 13 bases between them. The CDR3 coding sequence is TGCAGCGTTGAAAATCGGGGTATCCCAGATACGCAGTATTTT. Protein: CSVENRGIPDTQYF.

A note on this clone: Compared with germline, one end of the junction differs, possibly owing to a read error. The chain employs TRBV6-5 and TRBJ2-3; perhaps TRBD2 as D (6 bases). The CDR3 is 13 residues long. Germline-derived CDR1 and CDR2 are MNHEY and SVGAGI. The CDR3 nucleotides are TGTGCCAGCAGCTCTACTAGCAGAGATACGCAGTATTTT. Residues: CASSSTSRDTQYF.

The chain links TRBV9 to TRBJ1-6; D unclear. Per germline, CDR1 SGDLS and CDR2 YYNGEE. There are 14 residues in the CDR3. V dropped 3 bases and J dropped 11 bases, with 15 bases sitting between them. The chain's CDR3 is CASSERGLQTPLHF. Written as DNA, the CDR3 is TGTGCCAGCAGCGAACGAGGGTTACAGACACCCCTCCACTTT. Looking up the rest from reference TRBV9 and TRBJ1-6 gives the full variable domain: DSGVTQTPKHLITATGQRVTLRCSPRSGDLSVYWYQQSLDQGLQFLIQYYNGEERAKGNILERFSAQQFPDLHSELNLSSLELGDSALYFCASSERGLQTPLHFGNGTRLTVT.

This chain links TRBV19 with TRBJ2-1; D is perhaps TRBD1 (6 bases). With 5 bases removed from V and 8 bases from J, the gap between germline ends came to 13 bases. The CDR3 extends over 13 amino acids. Germline V gene data show CDR1 as LNHDA and CDR2 as SQIVND (reference sequence). The CDR3 sequence is CASSPSGVHEQFF. In DNA form, the CDR3 reads TGTGCCAGTAGTCCCTCAGGGGTCCATGAGCAGTTCTTC.

A few counts support this clone. This chain joins TRBV9 and TRBJ2-3; D might be TRBD2 (7 bases). Trimming took 0 bases from V and 0 from J, leaving 11 bases between them. This CDR3 has 16 residues. Germline CDR1 is SGDLS and CDR2 is YYNGEE. The CDR3 region is CASSVGGGASTDTQYF. The CDR3 coding sequence is TGTGCCAGCAGCGTAGGAGGGGGGGCTAGCACAGATACGCAGTATTTT.

This clone was detected only a few times. This chain connects TRBV7-2 to TRBJ1-5; no firm D call. CDR1 and CDR2 from the germline V gene are SGHTA and FQGNSA. The CDR3 totals 14 residues. Deletions cut 1 base from V and 1 base from J, with 5 bases between. CDR3 DNA sequence: TGTGCCAGCAGCTTAGAGTTGAGCAATCAGCCCCAGCATTTT. This gives the protein CASSLELSNQPQHF.

This sequence joins TRBV10-3 and TRBJ2-3; D tentatively reads TRBD1 or TRBD2 (5 bases each). Germline loops: CDR1 ENHRY, CDR2 SYGVKD. V dropped 2 bases and J dropped 3 bases, with 12 bases sitting between them. The CDR3 length is 15 residues. CDR3 amino acids: CAISEEGSPTDTQYF. The CDR3 DNA is TGTGCCATCAGTGAGGAGGGGAGTCCGACAGATACGCAGTATTTT.

V is TRBV7-9 and J is TRBJ1-5; 8 positions agree with TRBD1. The CDR3 consists of 15 residues. V was pared by 1 base and J by 3 bases, with 2 bases of the junction left unmatched. Germline V lookup: CDR1 SEHNR, CDR2 FQNEAQ (reference sequence). The CDR3 sequence is CASSLVQGDNQPQHF. CDR3 nucleotides: TGTGCCAGCAGCTTAGTACAGGGGGACAATCAGCCCCAGCATTTT.

The chain couples TRBV18 to TRBJ2-1, with D perhaps TRBD2 (5 bases). Germline values: CDR1 KGHSH, CDR2 LQKENI. The CDR3 runs 15 residues. V lost 3 bases and J lost 0, with 9 bases in between. The CDR3 sequence is CASSPTGSSYNEQFF. The CDR3 DNA reads as TGTGCCAGCTCACCGACTGGGAGCTCCTACAATGAGCAGTTCTTC.

In regard to this clone: A read error may produce the germline difference seen at one junction end. This CDR3 is also generated by other DNA sequences in the sample. The chain uses TRBV28 and TRBJ2-7, with D uncertain. The CDR3 loop spans 13 amino acids. Germline CDR1 is MDHEN and CDR2 is SYDVKM. CDR3 protein: CASSLFGDYEQYF. CDR3 coding DNA: TGCGCCAGCAGTTTATTTGGAGACTACGAGCAGTACTTC.

This clone showed up just a few times. The chain recombines TRBV4-1 with TRBJ2-1, with TRBD2 matching over 13 bases. Germline-derived CDR1 and CDR2 are MGHRA and YSYEKL. Trimming took 0 bases from V and 8 from J; bases not matched to a gene: 7. The length of the CDR3 is 17 residues. The CDR3 spells CASSQDATSGRTDEQFF. The CDR3 DNA sequence: TGCGCCAGCAGCCAAGACGCGACTAGCGGGAGGACGGATGAGCAGTTCTTC.

This clone was seen more than once but under ten times. The chain couples TRBV21-1 to TRBJ1-1; no check of the table's D call, TRBD1, against the DNA was made. TRBV21-1 is assigned pseudogene status. The CDR3 spans 21 residues. CDR3 sequence (DNA): TGTGCCAGCAGGATACAAAGGAGGGGACAGGTGCCATCCAGAGCGAACACTGAAGCTTTCTTT. Amino acids: CASRIQRRGQVPSRANTEAFF.

J is TRBJ2-2 and V is TRBV5-5; TRBD2 agrees at 10 bases. Germline V lookup: CDR1 SGHKS, CDR2 YYEKEE (reference sequence). The V and J ends lost 0 bases and 6 bases, in that order; junction bases with no gene match: 8. CDR3 length: 17 amino acids. CDR3 sequence: CASSLAGAGGPAGELFF. Written as DNA, the CDR3 is TGTGCCAGCAGCTTGGCCGGAGCGGGAGGGCCGGCCGGGGAGCTGTTTTTT. The whole variable domain, remainder taken from reference TRBV5-5 and TRBJ2-2, is DAGVTQSPTHLIKTRGQQVTLRCSPISGHKSVSWYQQVLGQGPQFIFQYYEKEERGRGNFPDRFSARQFPNYSSELNVNALLLGDSALYLCASSLAGAGGPAGELFFGEGSRLTVL.

The chain employs TRBV29-1 and TRBJ2-1, with D possibly being TRBD1 (6 bases). V was pared by 4 bases and J by 6 bases, with 13 bases between. Per germline, CDR1 SQVTM and CDR2 ANQGSEA. The CDR3 covers 13 residues. CDR3 nucleotide sequence: TGCAGCGTTGTCCACAGGGACGGCAATGAGCAGTTCTTC. Amino acid sequence: CSVVHRDGNEQFF.

V gene TRBV27 combines with J gene TRBJ2-7; 11 positions match TRBD1. CDR1 is MNHEY, CDR2 SMNVEV, per germline (reference sequence). Trimming at V came to 3 bases and at J to 6 bases, leaving 4 bases not matched to a gene. The CDR3 covers 14 residues. CDR3 sequence reads: CASSFGQGAIEQYF. The CDR3 region has the DNA TGTGCCAGCAGTTTCGGACAGGGGGCTATCGAGCAGTACTTC.

The rearrangement uses TRBV6-6 and TRBJ1-2, with D tentatively TRBD1 (5 bases). CDR1 is MNHNY, CDR2 SVGAGI, per germline (reference sequence). V gave up 7 bases and J gave up 1 base, with 10 bases separating them. The CDR3 has 13 residues. CDR3: CASTPGSNYGYTF. The CDR3 nucleotides are TGTGCCAGCACCCCAGGGAGTAACTATGGCTACACCTTC.

This rearrangement joins TRBV28 to TRBJ2-5, with TRBD2 matching over 12 bases. The J call is doubtful: the DNA matches TRBJ2-7 better. This CDR3 is 19 amino acids long. Per germline, CDR1 MDHEN and CDR2 SYDVKM. The CDR3 nucleotides read TGTGCCAGCAGTTTCGTTGTCCGGACTAGCGGGGTATCCTCCTACGAGCAGTACTTC. This sequence encodes CASSFVVRTSGVSSYEQYF.

The chain recombines TRBV28 with TRBJ1-5; 11 positions agree with TRBD1. Germline V gene data show CDR1 as MDHEN and CDR2 as SYDVKM. The CDR3 loop spans 16 amino acids. V lost 1 base, J lost 13 bases, and 12 bases stayed unmatched. The CDR3 DNA is TGTGCCAGCAGTTTATTATGGGGGGGACAGGGGGATAGACAGCATTTT. It codes for CASSLLWGGQGDRQHF.

This chain uses TRBV11-1 with TRBJ1-1; no definite D call. Deletions cut 5 bases from V and 1 base from J, with 14 bases between. This CDR3 spans 15 amino acids. The germline gives CDR1 SGHAT, CDR2 FQDESV (reference sequence). The CDR3 sequence is CASSPQAIPNTEAFF. CDR3 coding DNA: TGTGCCAGCAGCCCCCAGGCGATCCCGAACACTGAAGCTTTCTTT.

The rearrangement uses TRBV5-6 and TRBJ2-1, with a tentative D call TRBD1 (5 bases). With 1 base removed from V and 10 bases from J, the gap between germline ends came to 12 bases. Germline-derived CDR1 and CDR2 are SGHDT and YYEEEE. This CDR3 spans 13 amino acids. The chain's CDR3 is CASSLSQGSEQFF. In nucleotides, the CDR3 is TGTGCCAGCAGCTTGTCGCAGGGCAGCGAGCAGTTCTTC.

This clone was observed a handful of times. The rearrangement links TRBV4-3 to TRBJ2-1; 10 bases agree with TRBD2. Unmatched junction bases numbered 8, after V lost 0 bases and J lost 9 bases. CDR3 size: 16 residues. CDR1 LGHNA and CDR2 YSLEER come from the germline V gene. CDR3 DNA sequence: TGCGCCAGCAGCCAAGATACAAGCGGGGGGGCAAGTGAGCAGTTCTTC. It specifies CASSQDTSGGASEQFF.

This chain connects TRBV12-5 to TRBJ2-7; D is uncertain. CDR1 and CDR2 (germline): LGHNT, FRNRAP. CDR3 length equals 13 residues. V lost 7 bases and J lost 4, with 14 bases in between. The CDR3 loop is CASALPRSYEQYF. The CDR3 nucleotides read TGTGCTAGTGCCCTCCCCCGATCTTACGAGCAGTACTTC.

The gene calls are TRBV11-3 and TRBJ2-1; perhaps D is TRBD1 or TRBD2 (5 bases each). CDR3 size: 13 residues. From germline, CDR1 is SGHNT and CDR2 YENEEA. Between the trimmed V and J ends, which lost 0 bases and 10 bases, there was a span of 10 bases. The CDR3 region has the DNA TGTGCCAGCAGCTTAGAGGGGGAGTCCGAGCAGTTCTTC. This codes for CASSLEGESEQFF. The whole variable domain, filled in from reference TRBV11-3 and TRBJ2-1, reads EAGVVQSPRYKIIEKKQPVAFWCNPISGHNTLYWYLQNLGQGPELLIRYENEEAVDDSQLPKDRFSAERLKGVDSTLKIQPAELGDSAVYLCASSLEGESEQFFGPGTRLTVL.

This chain uses TRBV29-1 with TRBJ1-2, with D hard to call. Germline CDR1 and CDR2: SQVTM and ANQGSEA. The CDR3 length is 14 residues. Trimming took off 0 bases at V and 4 bases at J, with 12 bases between the two ends. CDR3 loop: CSVEDPEYSYGYTF. The CDR3 DNA is TGCAGCGTTGAAGATCCGGAGTATTCCTATGGCTACACCTTC.

The rearrangement joins TRBV7-2 to TRBJ1-5; D not certain. The CDR3 is 14 amino acids. In germline, CDR1 is SGHTA, CDR2 FQGNSA. V was cut by 3 bases and J by 0 bases, with 6 bases left in between. CDR3: CASSFGVSNQPQHF. As DNA, the CDR3 is TGTGCCAGCAGCTTTGGGGTTAGCAATCAGCCCCAGCATTTT.

The chain carries TRBV7-6 and TRBJ2-2; D is unresolved. The CDR3 covers 13 residues. V lost 2 bases to trimming and J lost 7 bases, with 8 bases between them. Germline assignment: CDR1 SGHVS and CDR2 FNYEAQ. In DNA form, the CDR3 reads TGTGCCAGCAGCTTAAATACGGGCGGGGAGCTGTTTTTT. This gives the protein CASSLNTGGELFF.